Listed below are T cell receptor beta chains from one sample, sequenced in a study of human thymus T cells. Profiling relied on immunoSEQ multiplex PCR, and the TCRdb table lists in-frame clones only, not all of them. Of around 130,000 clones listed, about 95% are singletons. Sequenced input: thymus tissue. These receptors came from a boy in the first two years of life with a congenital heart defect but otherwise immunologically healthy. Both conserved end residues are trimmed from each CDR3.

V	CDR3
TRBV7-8	ASSAGTSGGVYNEQF
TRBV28	ASRLAGGLETQY
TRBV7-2	ASSLPRTYEQY
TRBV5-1	ASSLDSPTDTQY
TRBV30	AWSTPGDTITDTQY
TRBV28	ASSLRGQGSNQPQH
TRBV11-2	ASRNRDHGYT
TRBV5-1	ASSLGGDYNSPLH
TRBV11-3	ASSLDRAGEVTDTQY
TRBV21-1	ASSKARVGCTEAF
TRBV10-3	AISESAPSAGNTIY
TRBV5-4	ASSNIAPVGHEETQY